This T cell receptor (gamma chain) emerged from a study of Vδ1+ human thymocytes. General study results and limits: Bulk data may be misread because of unexpected Vdelta2 sequences. Highly polyclonal TRG and TRD repertoires with Gaussian CDR3 length distributions appeared in thymus. Thymic delta-chain repertoires held 15% to 20% Vdelta2 sequences and few Vdelta3, despite high sort purity.

The CDR3 extends over 13 amino acids. In germline, CDR1 is GITISATS, CDR2 ISYDGTV (reference sequence). V was pared by 3 bases and J by 11 bases, with 13 bases of the junction left unmatched. As for this clone: As yet, its antigen is unknown.

The template was reverse-transcribed extracted RNA. The CDR3 regions were amplified by multiplex PCR from V-gene primers to a constant-region primer. TCRdb re-called the multiplex PCR reads via CATT. Here the sample spans under 13,000 gamma-chain clones, around 40% being singletons. After alphabeta T cell depletion, CD3+ Vdelta1+ Vdelta2- thymocytes were sorted. The chain is built from TRGV9 and TRGJ1 or TRGJ2. The sequenced sample consisted of Vdelta1+ gamma-delta thymocytes from the thymus. Subset reported: FACS-sorted CD3+ TCRalphabeta- TCRVdelta1+ TCRVdelta2- thymocytes. The sequence was obtained from a boy in the first two years of life who had congenital heart surgery. In DNA, the CDR3 is TGTGCCTTGTGGGAGCCCCGAGGCTGTGAGAAACTCTTT. Protein sequence: CALWEPRGCEKLF.